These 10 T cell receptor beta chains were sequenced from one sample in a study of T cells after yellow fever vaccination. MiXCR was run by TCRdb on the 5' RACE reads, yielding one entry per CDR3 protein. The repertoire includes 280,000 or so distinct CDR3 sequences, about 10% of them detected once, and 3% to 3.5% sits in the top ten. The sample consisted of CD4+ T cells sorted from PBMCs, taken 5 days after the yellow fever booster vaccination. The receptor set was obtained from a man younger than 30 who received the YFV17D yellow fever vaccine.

The CDR3 DNA reads as TGTGCCAGCAGTGAAGCTGTGACGGCTAGCGGGGACTACGAGCAGTACTTC. Its protein is CASSEAVTASGDYEQYF. V usage is TRBV2 and J usage is TRBJ2-7, with TRBD2 matching 9 bases. Germline V gives CDR1 SNHLY, CDR2 FYNNEI. The length of the CDR3 is 17 residues. V trimming: 0 bases; J trimming: 3 bases; junction bases outside the gene matches: 9. Based on the CDR3 plus reference TRBV2 and TRBJ2-7, the full variable domain is EPEVTQTPSHQVTQMGQEVILRCVPISNHLYFYWYRQILGQKVEFLVSFYNNEISEKSEIFDDQFSVERPDGSNFTLKIRSTKLEDSAMYFCASSEAVTASGDYEQYFGPGTRLTVT.

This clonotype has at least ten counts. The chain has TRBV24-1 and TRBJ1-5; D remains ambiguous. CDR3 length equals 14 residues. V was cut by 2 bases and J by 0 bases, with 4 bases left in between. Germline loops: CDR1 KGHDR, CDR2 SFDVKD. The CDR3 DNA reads TGTGCCACCAGTGATTACTATAGCAATCAGCCCCAGCATTTT. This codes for CATSDYYSNQPQHF.

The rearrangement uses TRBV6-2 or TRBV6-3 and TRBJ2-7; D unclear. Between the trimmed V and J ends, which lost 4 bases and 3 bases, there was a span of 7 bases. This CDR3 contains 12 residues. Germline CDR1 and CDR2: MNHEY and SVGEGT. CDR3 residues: CASSSPDYEQYF. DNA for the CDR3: TGTGCCAGCAGTTCTCCCGACTACGAGCAGTACTTC.

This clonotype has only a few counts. The CDR3 sequence: CSAGRSGGGASTGELFF. CDR3 sequence (DNA): TGCAGTGCTGGTCGGTCTGGCGGGGGGGCCAGCACCGGGGAGCTGTTTTTT. V is TRBV20-1 and J is TRBJ2-2, with TRBD2 matching over 9 bases. V shed 5 bases and J 4 bases; nucleotides not matched to a gene: 14. The CDR3 sequence is 17 residues long. Per the germline V gene, CDR1 is DFQATT and CDR2 is SNEGSKA (reference sequence).

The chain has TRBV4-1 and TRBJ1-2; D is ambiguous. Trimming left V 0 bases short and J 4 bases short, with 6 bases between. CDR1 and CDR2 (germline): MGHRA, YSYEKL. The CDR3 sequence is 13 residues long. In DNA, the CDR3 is TGCGCCAGCAGCCAAGATATAGGCTATGGCTACACCTTC. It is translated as CASSQDIGYGYTF.

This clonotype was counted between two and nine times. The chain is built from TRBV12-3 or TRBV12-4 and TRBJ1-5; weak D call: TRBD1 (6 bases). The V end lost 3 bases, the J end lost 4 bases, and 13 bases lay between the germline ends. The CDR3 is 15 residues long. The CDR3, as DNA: TGTGCCAGCAGTTTCCGGGGGGCGGGAAATCAGCCCCAGCATTTT. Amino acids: CASSFRGAGNQPQHF.

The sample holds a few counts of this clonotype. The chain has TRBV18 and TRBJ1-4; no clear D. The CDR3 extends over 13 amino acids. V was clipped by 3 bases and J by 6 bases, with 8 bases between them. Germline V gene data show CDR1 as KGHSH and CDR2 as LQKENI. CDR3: CASSPRGYEKLFF. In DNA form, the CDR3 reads TGTGCCAGCTCACCTCGGGGATATGAAAAACTGTTTTTT.

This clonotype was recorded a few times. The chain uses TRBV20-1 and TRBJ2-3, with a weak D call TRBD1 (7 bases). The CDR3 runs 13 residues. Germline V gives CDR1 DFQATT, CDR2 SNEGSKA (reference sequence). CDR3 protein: CSKSGGTTDTQYF. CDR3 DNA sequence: TGCAGCAAGTCAGGGGGGACTACAGATACGCAGTATTTT.

In DNA form, the CDR3 reads TGTGCCAGCAGCCACCTTGTTCCAGATACGCAGTATTTT. This codes for CASSHLVPDTQYF. The chain carries TRBV7-9 and TRBJ2-3; no clear D. The CDR3 contains 13 residues. The V end was cut by 5 bases, the J end by 4 bases, with 10 bases between. Germline CDR1 SEHNR, CDR2 FQNEAQ (reference sequence).

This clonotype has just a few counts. The CDR3 DNA sequence: TGTGCCAGCAGCTTTGAGCGTGGAGAGACCCAGTACTTC. Amino acids: CASSFERGETQYF. V is TRBV5-5 and J is TRBJ2-5, with no clear D. The germline gives CDR1 SGHKS, CDR2 YYEKEE (reference sequence). The CDR3 contains 13 residues. The germline V and J ends were trimmed by 2 bases and 4 bases, with 9 bases remaining between them.